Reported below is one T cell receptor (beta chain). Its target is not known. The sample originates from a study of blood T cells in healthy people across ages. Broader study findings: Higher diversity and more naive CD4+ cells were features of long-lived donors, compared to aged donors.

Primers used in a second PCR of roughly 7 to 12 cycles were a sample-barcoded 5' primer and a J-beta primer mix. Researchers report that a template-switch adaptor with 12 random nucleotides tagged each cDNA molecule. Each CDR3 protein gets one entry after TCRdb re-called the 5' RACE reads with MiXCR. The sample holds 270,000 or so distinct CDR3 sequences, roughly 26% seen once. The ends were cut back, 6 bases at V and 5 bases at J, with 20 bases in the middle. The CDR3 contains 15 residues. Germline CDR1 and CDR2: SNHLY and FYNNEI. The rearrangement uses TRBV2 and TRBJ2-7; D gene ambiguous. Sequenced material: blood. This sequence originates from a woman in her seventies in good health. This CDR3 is CASRTERSGDHEQYF. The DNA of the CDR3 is TGTGCCAGCAGGACCGAACGCAGTGGCGACCACGAGCAGTACTTC.